Presented here are 9 T cell receptor beta chains from one specimen sequenced in a study of shared clonotypes between healthy human individuals. Sequenced by immunoSEQ multiplex PCR; TCRdb stores in-frame clones only, minus some. The table includes 2 million to 2.5 million clones, 93% detected once. The sample taken for sequencing was naive CD4+ T cells from PBMCs. Subset given: CD45RA+ positively selected. The receptor set was obtained from a man younger than 35 in good health. Some clones in this sample may be carry-over from other donors' samples.

The gene calls are TRBV5-5 and TRBJ2-7, with D possibly TRBD2 on 6 matching bases. The CDR3 spans 15 residues. Germline loops: CDR1 SGHKS, CDR2 YYEKEE (reference sequence). V was shortened by 4 bases and J by 4 bases, with 18 bases between the two germline ends. The CDR3 loop is CASSISGRTPYEQYF. The CDR3, as DNA: TGTGCCAGCAGCATTAGCGGTCGGACCCCATACGAGCAGTACTTC.

V and J are TRBV6-1 and TRBJ2-7, with D unresolved. CDR3 size: 14 residues. The germline V gene has CDR1 MNHNS and CDR2 SASEGT. V lost 3 bases and J 3 bases, leaving 12 bases between the germline ends. CDR3 DNA: TGTGCCAGCAGTGATCCGATAAGAAGCTACGAGCAGTACTTC. It encodes CASSDPIRSYEQYF.

This chain joins TRBV19 and TRBJ2-1, with D unresolved. The germline V gene has CDR1 LNHDA and CDR2 SQIVND (reference sequence). The CDR3 has 15 residues. Between the trimmed V and J ends, which lost 0 bases and 3 bases, there was a span of 9 bases. CDR3 coding DNA: TGTGCCAGTAGTATAGATCGAGACGGCTACAATGAGCAGTTCTTC. Its translation: CASSIDRDGYNEQFF.

On this clone itself: Other DNA sequences within the sample encode an identical CDR3. The rearrangement links TRBV9 to TRBJ1-3; weak D call: TRBD1 (6 bases). The CDR3 runs to 14 residues. From germline, CDR1 is SGDLS and CDR2 YYNGEE. Trimming removed 2 bases from V and 4 bases from J, with 10 bases in between. The CDR3 is CASSVQGSGNTIYF. The CDR3 DNA reads TGTGCCAGCAGCGTGCAGGGGTCAGGAAACACCATATATTTT.

The chain uses TRBV11-2 and TRBJ2-5; 7 bases line up with TRBD2. Trimming cost V 5 bases and J 2 bases; bases outside gene matches: 2. From germline, CDR1 is SGHAT and CDR2 FQNNGV. The CDR3 loop spans 13 amino acids. The CDR3 DNA follows: TGTGCCAGCAGCCGCGGGGGACAAGAGACCCAGTACTTC. This gives the protein CASSRGGQETQYF.

Remarks on this clone: This sample includes further DNA sequences coding for the same CDR3. The CDR3 sequence: CSARGYNEQFF. The DNA for the CDR3 is TGCAGTGCCCGCGGTTACAATGAGCAGTTCTTC. V is TRBV20-1 and J is TRBJ2-1; D gene uncertain. The CDR3 extends over 11 amino acids. Trimming stripped 6 bases from V and 4 bases from J, with 7 bases between. From germline, CDR1 is DFQATT and CDR2 SNEGSKA (reference sequence).

This sequence joins TRBV1 and TRBJ2-5; the table's TRBD1 call for D was not verified on the DNA. TRBV1 is labeled a pseudogene. The CDR3 totals 14 residues. The DNA for the CDR3 is TGCACCAGCAGCTCCCCCGGCAGGGATAAGACCCAGTACTTC. It codes for CTSSSPGRDKTQYF.

The genes are TRBV18 and TRBJ2-7; D call uncertain. CDR1 KGHSH and CDR2 LQKENI come from the germline V gene. V lost 3 bases to trimming and J lost 0 bases, with 12 bases between them. The CDR3 is made up of 15 amino acids. CDR3 residues: CASSPPGPNSYEQYF. CDR3 nucleotides: TGTGCCAGCTCACCTCCCGGACCCAACTCCTACGAGCAGTACTTC.

Here the CDR3 DNA reads TGTGCCAGCAGCTCCCTATACAGGGGGCGGAACGAGCAGTACTTC. Protein sequence: CASSSLYRGRNEQYF. The chain employs TRBV7-9 and TRBJ2-7; 9 nucleotides align to TRBD1. The germline gives CDR1 SEHNR, CDR2 FQNEAQ (reference sequence). This CDR3 has 15 residues. J gave up 5 bases and V 4 bases, and 9 bases lay outside the gene matches.